The present entry profiles one TCR beta chain with its context. This table comes from immunoSEQ multiplex PCR, and its TCRdb copy is limited to in-frame clones, with some not included. The data contain 300,000 to 350,000 clones, about 86% of them singletons. The data stem from a study of blood T cell repertoires in COVID-19. Trimming cost V 2 bases and J 6 bases, with 10 bases left between them. The CDR3 runs 14 residues. Germline V gene sequence: CDR1 MNHEY, CDR2 SMNVEV (reference sequence). V usage is TRBV27 and J usage is TRBJ2-2; D is undetermined. Source material: PBMCs or T cells enriched from blood (not recorded which). This TCR was sampled from a woman in her thirties or forties with acute COVID-19. CDR3 loop: CASSLDSGAGELFF. CDR3 nucleotide sequence: TGTGCCAGCAGTTTAGATTCAGGCGCCGGGGAGCTGTTTTTT.